Shown below are 12 T cell receptor beta chains from a single sample sequenced in a study of shared clonotypes between healthy human individuals. Measured with immunoSEQ multiplex PCR; TCRdb has only the in-frame clones, and not every one. Of 2 million to 3 million clones listed, 93% were seen once; the top ten hold about 0.38%. The sample taken for sequencing was naive CD4+ T cells from PBMCs. Subset of the sample: CD45RA+ positively selected. The source of these receptors is a man in his late teens or twenties in good health. Some clones in this sample may be carry-over from other donors' samples.

The chain links TRBV5-8 to TRBJ2-7; 9 bases are shared with TRBD1. The germline CDR1 and CDR2 sequences are SGHTS and YDEGEE. CDR3 length: 14 amino acids. The V gene end was trimmed by 3 bases and the J gene end by 4 bases; junction bases not matched to a gene: 5. The CDR3 is CASSSSGTGYEQYF. DNA of the CDR3: TGTGCCAGCAGCTCCTCCGGGACAGGGTACGAGCAGTACTTC.

The chain has TRBV5-4 and TRBJ1-1; no reliable D call. The germline CDR1 and CDR2 sequences are SGHNT and YYREEE (reference sequence). The V end lost 0 bases, the J end lost 2 bases, and 14 bases lay between the germline ends. CDR3 length: 16 amino acids. The CDR3 DNA sequence: TGTGCCAGCAGCTTGGGGGTGGGCGGGTTAAACACTGAAGCTTTCTTT. Its protein product is CASSLGVGGLNTEAFF.

On this clone itself: Additional DNA sequences in this sample encode the identical CDR3. CDR3 sequence: CASNTGTEAFF. CDR3 coding DNA: TGTGCCAGCAACACAGGCACTGAAGCTTTCTTT. The chain recombines TRBV28 with TRBJ1-1; D may be TRBD1 (5 bases). V lost 7 bases, J lost 4 bases, and 7 bases lay in between. Germline CDR1 reads MDHEN; CDR2 reads SYDVKM. The CDR3 is 11 amino acids. The full variable domain, in which reference TRBV28 and TRBJ1-1 provide the parts outside the CDR3, is DVKVTQSSRYLVKRTGEKVFLECVQDMDHENMFWYRQDPGLGLRLIYFSYDVKMKEKGDIPEGYSVSREKKERFSLILESASTNQTSMYLCASNTGTEAFFGQGTRLTVV.

This clone showed up just a few times. The rearrangement uses TRBV14 and TRBJ1-1; a weak D match, TRBD1 (6 bases). This CDR3 region has 15 residues. The germline V and J ends were trimmed by 1 base and 1 base, with 10 bases remaining between them. The V gene's germline CDR1 is SGHDN and CDR2 FVKESK. The CDR3 region is CASSQGGGWNTEAFF. DNA of the CDR3: TGTGCCAGCAGCCAAGGCGGGGGCTGGAACACTGAAGCTTTCTTT.

A word on this clone: One end of the junction fails to match germline, which may point to a read error. The sample contains more than one DNA sequence encoding this CDR3. The genes are TRBV19 and TRBJ1-5; unclear D gene. The CDR3 has 14 residues. The V gene's germline CDR1 is LNHDA and CDR2 SQIVND (reference sequence). The CDR3 DNA follows: TGTGCCAGTAGTATGAGAGGAGGCAACCAGCCCCAGCATTTT. The encoded protein is CASSMRGGNQPQHF.

The chain links TRBV2 to TRBJ2-4; D perhaps matches TRBD2 (5 bases). V was clipped by 4 bases and J by 2 bases, with 15 bases between them. Germline V CDR1 and CDR2: SNHLY, FYNNEI. The CDR3 has 16 residues. CDR3: CASSGSGDQSKNIQYF. CDR3 in DNA: TGTGCCAGCAGTGGTTCCGGGGATCAGTCCAAAAACATTCAGTACTTC.

The chain couples TRBV18 to TRBJ1-2; D is uncertain. V was shortened by 3 bases and J by 1 base, with 9 bases between the two germline ends. This CDR3 region has 14 residues. CDR1 is KGHSH, CDR2 LQKENI, per germline. Written as DNA, the CDR3 is TGTGCCAGCTCACCCGACGGAATTAACTATGGCTACACCTTC. Translation: CASSPDGINYGYTF.

The chain recombines TRBV28 with TRBJ2-2; 9 bases map to TRBD2. The CDR3 runs 16 residues. Germline V gene data show CDR1 as MDHEN and CDR2 as SYDVKM. With 2 bases clipped from V and 4 bases from J, the junction kept 5 bases outside the gene matches. The CDR3 coding sequence is TGTGCCAGCAGTTTAGTCGCTAGCGGGGCCACCGGGGAGCTGTTTTTT. Its protein product is CASSLVASGATGELFF.

Regarding this clone: Other DNA sequences in the same sample also yield this CDR3. The chain carries TRBV7-3 and TRBJ1-5; 8 nucleotides align to TRBD1. The CDR3 is 13 amino acids. The germline gives CDR1 SGHTA, CDR2 FQGTGA. J was trimmed by 6 bases and V by 5 bases; bases with no gene match: 3. CDR3 sequence reads: CASSRTGGQPQHF. DNA of the CDR3: TGTGCCAGCAGCCGTACAGGGGGTCAGCCCCAGCATTTT.

This chain links TRBV7-2 with TRBJ2-5; D is unclear. The CDR3 sequence is 14 residues long. Looked up from germline, CDR1 is SGHTA and CDR2 is FQGNSA. Trimming took off 5 bases at V and 5 bases at J, with 15 bases between the two ends. CDR3 nucleotides: TGTGCCAGCAGCCCCACCCGCGTAGTGGAGACCCAGTACTTC. Translation: CASSPTRVVETQYF.

The chain combines TRBV29-1 with TRBJ1-3; D is unclear. CDR1 and CDR2 from the germline V gene are SQVTM and ANQGSEA. The length of the CDR3 is 16 residues. With 4 bases removed from V and 2 bases from J, the gap between germline ends came to 18 bases. CDR3 sequence: CSVGLVPAGPGNTIYF. The DNA for the CDR3 is TGCAGCGTTGGGTTAGTCCCGGCTGGACCTGGAAACACCATATATTTT. Variable domain in full (rest from reference TRBV29-1 and TRBJ1-3): SAVISQKPSRDICQRGTSLTIQCQVDSQVTMMFWYRQQPGQSLTLIATANQGSEATYESGFVIDKFPISRPNLTFSTLTVSNMSPEDSSIYLCSVGLVPAGPGNTIYFGEGSWLTVV.

The chain couples TRBV19 to TRBJ2-7, with 10 nucleotides matching TRBD2. The trim removed 6 bases at V and 6 bases at J, leaving 14 bases unmatched. Germline V gene data show CDR1 as LNHDA and CDR2 as SQIVND (reference sequence). This CDR3 spans 16 amino acids. CDR3 sequence: CASRSGRASGSGEQYF. The CDR3 DNA reads TGTGCCAGTAGGAGTGGTCGGGCTAGCGGGAGTGGCGAGCAGTACTTC.